This T cell receptor beta chain stems from a study of blood T cell repertoires in COVID-19. Study-wide background: Donors in the United States, Italy and Spain gave samples during acute or convalescent COVID-19. T cells, B-cell-depleted T cells, or PBMCs supplied cDNA or gDNA.

Original methodology: It was from reference gene primer amplification that nucleated cell counts were estimated. TCRdb's copy holds only in-frame clones and misses some; the assay was immunoSEQ multiplex PCR. V, J and clone size are those of that table, while D and trimming were read from the DNA. The sample lists some 190,000 clones, under 90% seen once, with roughly 7.8% in the top ten. Seattle's cohort entered during active infection and was followed longitudinally. The V gene end was trimmed by 6 bases and the J gene end by 7 bases; junction bases not matched to a gene: 2. The CDR3 extends over 11 amino acids. Per germline, CDR1 SNHLY and CDR2 FYNNEI.

The rearrangement joins TRBV2 to TRBJ1-2; 7 positions match TRBD1. The TCR sequence derives from a woman at least 80 years old with COVID-19, enrolled during active disease. The sequenced sample consisted of peripheral blood. CDR3 sequence: CASSRQGGYTF. CDR3 bases: TGTGCCAGCAGCCGACAGGGTGGCTACACCTTC.